This TCR beta chain was sequenced in a study of control samples from healthy donors and cancer patients. Libraries were prepared by immunoSEQ multiplex PCR; TCRdb keeps only in-frame clonotypes and omits some of them. Of about 250,000 clones listed, roughly 82% are singletons. Germline V lookup: CDR1 MNHNS, CDR2 SASEGT. The CDR3 runs 14 residues. The V end lost 2 bases, the J end lost 3 bases, and 10 bases lay between the germline ends. The chain combines TRBV6-1 with TRBJ1-2, with D hard to call. The sequence came from an older woman with lung cancer. The sequencing sample was made of PBMCs. The chain's CDR3 is CASSENARDYGYTF. The CDR3 DNA sequence: TGTGCCAGCAGTGAAAACGCCAGAGACTATGGCTACACCTTC.